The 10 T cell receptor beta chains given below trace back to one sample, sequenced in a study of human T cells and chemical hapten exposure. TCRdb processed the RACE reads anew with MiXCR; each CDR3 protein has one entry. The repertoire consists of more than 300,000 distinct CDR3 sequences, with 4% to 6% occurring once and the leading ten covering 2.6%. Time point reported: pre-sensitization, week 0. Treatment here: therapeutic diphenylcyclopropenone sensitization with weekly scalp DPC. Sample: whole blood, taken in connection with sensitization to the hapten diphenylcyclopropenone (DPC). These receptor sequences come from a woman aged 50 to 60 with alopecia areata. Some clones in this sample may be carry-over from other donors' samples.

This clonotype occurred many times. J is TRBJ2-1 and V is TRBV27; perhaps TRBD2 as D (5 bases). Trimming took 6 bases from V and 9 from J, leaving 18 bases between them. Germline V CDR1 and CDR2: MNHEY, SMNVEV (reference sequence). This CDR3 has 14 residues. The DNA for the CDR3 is TGTGCCAGCAGCCTCGAGGCGGGCGTAGGTGAGCAGTTCTTC. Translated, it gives CASSLEAGVGEQFF.

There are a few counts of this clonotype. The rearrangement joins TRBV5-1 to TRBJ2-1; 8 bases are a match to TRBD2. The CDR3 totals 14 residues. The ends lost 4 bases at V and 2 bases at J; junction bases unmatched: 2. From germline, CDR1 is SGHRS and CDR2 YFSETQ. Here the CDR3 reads CASSREGTYNEQFF. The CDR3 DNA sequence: TGCGCCAGCAGCCGGGAGGGGACCTACAATGAGCAGTTCTTC.

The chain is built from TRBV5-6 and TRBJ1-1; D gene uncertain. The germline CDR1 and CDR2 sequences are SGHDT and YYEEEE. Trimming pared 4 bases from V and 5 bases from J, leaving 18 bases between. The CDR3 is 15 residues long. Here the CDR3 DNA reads TGTGCCAGCAGCCTTGGGCTAGGGATAGGAACTGAAGCTTTCTTT. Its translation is CASSLGLGIGTEAFF.

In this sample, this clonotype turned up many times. This CDR3 reads CASKLGQGYNSPLHF. Here the CDR3 DNA reads TGTGCCAGCAAGCTGGGACAGGGGTATAATTCACCCCTCCACTTT. The chain employs TRBV28 and TRBJ1-6; 10 bases align to TRBD1. Germline V gene data show CDR1 as MDHEN and CDR2 as SYDVKM. V dropped 7 bases and J dropped 4; count of bases not matched to a gene: 4. The CDR3 contains 15 residues.

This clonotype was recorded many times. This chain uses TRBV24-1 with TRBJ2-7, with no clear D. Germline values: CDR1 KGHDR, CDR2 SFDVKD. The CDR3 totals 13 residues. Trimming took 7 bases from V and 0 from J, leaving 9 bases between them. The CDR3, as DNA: TGTGCCACCAGAGCAGGTTCCTCCTACGAGCAGTACTTC. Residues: CATRAGSSYEQYF.

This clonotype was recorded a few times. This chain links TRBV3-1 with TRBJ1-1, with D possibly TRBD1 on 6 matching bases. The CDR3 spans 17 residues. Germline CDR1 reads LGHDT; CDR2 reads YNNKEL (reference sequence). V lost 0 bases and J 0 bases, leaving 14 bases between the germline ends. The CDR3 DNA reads TGTGCCAGCAGCCAAGATCCCTTGGGGGGGCTGAACACTGAAGCTTTCTTT. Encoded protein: CASSQDPLGGLNTEAFF.

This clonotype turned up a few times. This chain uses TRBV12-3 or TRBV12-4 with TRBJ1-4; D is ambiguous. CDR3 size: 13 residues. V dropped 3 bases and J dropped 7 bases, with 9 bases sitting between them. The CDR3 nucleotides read TGTGCCAGCAGTTTGGACGGGGTTGAAAAACTGTTTTTT. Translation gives CASSLDGVEKLFF.

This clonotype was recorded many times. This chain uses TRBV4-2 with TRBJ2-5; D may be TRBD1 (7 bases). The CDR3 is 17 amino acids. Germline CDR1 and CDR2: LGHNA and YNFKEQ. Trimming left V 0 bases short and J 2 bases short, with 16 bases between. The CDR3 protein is CASSQDPPGGLQETQYF. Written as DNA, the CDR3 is TGTGCCAGCAGCCAAGACCCCCCAGGGGGGCTTCAAGAGACCCAGTACTTC.

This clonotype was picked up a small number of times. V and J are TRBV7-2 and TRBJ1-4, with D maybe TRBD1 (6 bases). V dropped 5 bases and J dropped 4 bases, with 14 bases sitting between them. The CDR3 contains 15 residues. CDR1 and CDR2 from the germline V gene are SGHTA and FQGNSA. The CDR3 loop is CASSPSGVFNEKLFF. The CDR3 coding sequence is TGTGCCAGCAGCCCCTCAGGGGTTTTTAATGAAAAACTGTTTTTT.

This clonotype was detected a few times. This CDR3 is CSARTANWGEQFF. Here the CDR3 DNA reads TGCAGTGCCCGGACGGCCAACTGGGGTGAGCAGTTCTTC. J is TRBJ2-1 and V is TRBV20-1; no reliable D call. The V gene's germline CDR1 is DFQATT and CDR2 SNEGSKA (reference sequence). Trimming took off 6 bases at V and 9 bases at J, with 18 bases between the two ends. This CDR3 has 13 amino acids.